These T cell receptor beta chains were read from a single sample in a study of CD8+ T cells in alopecia areata. The method was immunoSEQ multiplex PCR; TCRdb's version includes in-frame clones alone and lacks a portion of them. The sample lists approximately 180,000 clones, more than 55% occurring once. The sequenced sample was CD4+ T cells sorted from blood, obtained around week 49, from a patient treated with tofacitinib. These receptors were collected from a human donor with alopecia areata. Both conserved end residues are part of each CDR3. D genes are given only for firm matches. Rows may omit the clone size; those that give it use once, few, many or a size class.

D gene: NA
J gene: TRBJ2-1
CDR3 length: 16
V gene: TRBV13
clone size: few
CDR3 DNA: TGTGCCAGCACCCTGGGGATGGCGAGCTCCTACAATGAGCAGTTCTTC
CDR3 protein: CASTLGMASSYNEQFF

D gene: TRBD1
J gene: TRBJ1-2
CDR3 length: 15
V gene: TRBV15
clone size: few
CDR3 DNA: TGTGCCACCAGCAGAGGAAGGGGGCTGAACTATGGCTACACCTTC
CDR3 protein: CATSRGRGLNYGYTF

D gene: TRBD1
J gene: TRBJ1-5
CDR3 length: 14
V gene: TRBV2
clone size: NA
CDR3 DNA: TGTGCCAGCAGTGATGGGGACAGGGCTCAGCCCCAGCATTTT
CDR3 protein: CASSDGDRAQPQHF

D gene: NA
J gene: TRBJ2-6
CDR3 length: 15
V gene: TRBV5-1
clone size: NA
CDR3 DNA: TGCGCCAGCAGCAACACAGTATCTGGGGCCAACGTCCTGACTTTC
CDR3 protein: CASSNTVSGANVLTF

D gene: NA
J gene: TRBJ1-1
CDR3 length: 13
V gene: TRBV30
clone size: NA
CDR3 DNA: TGTGCCTGGAGGCCCGACAGGAACACTGAAGCTTTCTTT
CDR3 protein: CAWRPDRNTEAFF

D gene: TRBD1
J gene: TRBJ2-7
CDR3 length: 13
V gene: TRBV5-1
clone size: NA
CDR3 DNA: TGCGCCAGCAGCAGGGACAGGGATTACGAGCAGTACTTC
CDR3 protein: CASSRDRDYEQYF

D gene: TRBD1
J gene: TRBJ2-7
CDR3 length: 15
V gene: TRBV14
clone size: NA
CDR3 DNA: TGTGCCAGCAGCCGAATCGACAGGGGCAGGCACGAGCAGTACTTC
CDR3 protein: CASSRIDRGRHEQYF

D gene: NA
J gene: TRBJ2-1
CDR3 length: 13
V gene: TRBV29-1
clone size: NA
CDR3 DNA: TGCAGCGTTGGGGGGGTATTAGGCGATGAGCAGTTCTTC
CDR3 protein: CSVGGVLGDEQFF

D gene: TRBD1
J gene: TRBJ2-7
CDR3 length: 15
V gene: TRBV29-1
clone size: few
CDR3 DNA: TGCAGCGTTCATTTAGGAGGACAGGGGGCCCACGAGCAGTACTTC
CDR3 protein: CSVHLGGQGAHEQYF

D gene: NA
J gene: TRBJ1-5
CDR3 length: 12
V gene: TRBV6-1
clone size: once
CDR3 DNA: TGTGCCAGCAGTGAAGCACAGGAGCCCCAGCATTTT
CDR3 protein: CASSEAQEPQHF

D gene: NA
J gene: TRBJ1-1
CDR3 length: 11
V gene: TRBV29-1
clone size: NA
CDR3 DNA: TGCAGCGTTGAGGGCGGGTATGAAGCTTTCTTT
CDR3 protein: CSVEGGYEAFF

D gene: TRBD1
J gene: TRBJ1-1
CDR3 length: 18
V gene: TRBV4-3
clone size: NA
CDR3 DNA: TGCGCCAGCAGCCAAGCGAGGGACAGGGGGCTCGGGAGCACTGAAGCTTTCTTT
CDR3 protein: CASSQARDRGLGSTEAFF

D gene: TRBD1
J gene: TRBJ2-7
CDR3 length: 14
V gene: TRBV5-6
clone size: NA
CDR3 DNA: TGTGCCAGCAGCTCCCGGGACAGCTCCTACGAGCAGTACTTC
CDR3 protein: CASSSRDSSYEQYF

D gene: NA
J gene: TRBJ2-5
CDR3 length: 14
V gene: TRBV5-1
clone size: NA
CDR3 DNA: TGCGCCAGCAGCTTGCAGCGAAGACAAGAGACCCAGTACTTC
CDR3 protein: CASSLQRRQETQYF

D gene: NA
J gene: TRBJ1-1
CDR3 length: 17
V gene: TRBV5-1
clone size: NA
CDR3 DNA: TGCGCCAGCAGCTTGGCGTCAGGGTCGGATCTGAACACTGAAGCTTTCTTT
CDR3 protein: CASSLASGSDLNTEAFF

D gene: NA
J gene: TRBJ2-3
CDR3 length: 15
V gene: TRBV30
clone size: many
CDR3 DNA: TGTGCCTGGAGTCCCAAAGGGTTTAGCACAGATACGCAGTATTTT
CDR3 protein: CAWSPKGFSTDTQYF

D gene: NA
J gene: TRBJ1-2
CDR3 length: 14
V gene: TRBV30
clone size: NA
CDR3 DNA: TGTGCCTGGGTTAGGACGGACGGTAACTATGGCTACACCTTC
CDR3 protein: CAWVRTDGNYGYTF

D gene: NA
J gene: TRBJ2-5
CDR3 length: 14
V gene: TRBV2
clone size: NA
CDR3 DNA: TGTGCCAGCAGTGAACTCCGACGCAGCGAGACCCAGTACTTC
CDR3 protein: CASSELRRSETQYF

D gene: NA
J gene: TRBJ2-7
CDR3 length: 16
V gene: TRBV5-1
clone size: NA
CDR3 DNA: TGCGCCAGCAGCTTCCAATCGGCGAGGGGAGTCGGCGAGCAGTACTTC
CDR3 protein: CASSFQSARGVGEQYF

D gene: NA
J gene: TRBJ2-1
CDR3 length: 14
V gene: TRBV9
clone size: NA
CDR3 DNA: TGTGCCAGCAGCGGCGGGACGCTTCGGAATGAGCAGTTCTTC
CDR3 protein: CASSGGTLRNEQFF